These 32 T cell receptor beta chains were sequenced from one sample in a study of blood T cell repertoires in COVID-19 (dated by TCRdb to 2020 to 2021). The receptor library was made with the immunoSEQ multiplex PCR assay. The table was pulled from immuneACCESS by TCRdb, which kept in-frame rearrangements only. Such tables lose some clones; where checked, under half of the loss comes from unresolved V genes, and the rest has no known cause. The sample table contains 250,000 to 300,000 clones; only one count was recorded for 88% of them. The ten top clones hold roughly 12% of the sample. Sequenced input: peripheral blood. These receptors were collected from a woman aged 25 to 45 with COVID-19, enrolled during active disease.

Here the CDR3 DNA reads TGTGCCAGCAGTCCCGGAGGCAGCGGCTACACCTTC. Its protein is CASSPGGSGYTF. V is TRBV2 and J is TRBJ1-2; D remains unclear. The CDR3 is made up of 12 amino acids. Trimming pared 5 bases from V and 8 bases from J, leaving 12 bases between. Germline CDR1 and CDR2: SNHLY and FYNNEI.

This clone appeared once. The chain combines TRBV10-3 with TRBJ1-1, with D maybe TRBD1 (5 bases). V shed 0 bases and J shed 8 bases, with 10 bases lying between them. Germline CDR1 is ENHRY and CDR2 is SYGVKD. The CDR3 spans 13 residues. The CDR3 DNA follows: TGTGCCATCAGTGAGTCCCAGGGAGGGGAAGCTTTCTTT. Translated, it gives CAISESQGGEAFF.

In the case of this clone: This specimen includes other DNA sequences encoding the same CDR3. CDR3 sequence reads: CSVGTGRTEAFF. In DNA, the CDR3 is TGCAGCGTTGGGACAGGGAGGACTGAAGCTTTCTTT. The chain combines TRBV29-1 with TRBJ1-1; 8 bases align to TRBD1. J gave up 5 bases and V 4 bases, and 3 bases lay outside the gene matches. Germline loops: CDR1 SQVTM, CDR2 ANQGSEA. The CDR3 is 12 residues long.

In this sample, this clone turned up once. The chain employs TRBV7-9 and TRBJ2-7; no definite D call. The CDR3 is 12 amino acids. Germline V gene data show CDR1 as SEHNR and CDR2 as FQNEAQ (reference sequence). Trimming removed 2 bases at V and 7 bases at J, with 9 bases between. As DNA, the CDR3 is TGTGCCAGCAGCTTATGGCAATCAGAGCAGTACTTC. Residues: CASSLWQSEQYF.

This chain connects TRBV19 to TRBJ1-5; 7 bases agree with TRBD1. The V gene end was trimmed by 5 bases and the J gene end by 0 bases; junction bases not matched to a gene: 16. The CDR3 has 19 residues. Germline lookup yields CDR1 LNHDA and CDR2 SQIVND (reference sequence). CDR3: CASSPRHRDRLYSNQPQHF. The CDR3 nucleotides read TGTGCCAGTAGTCCTCGACACCGGGACAGACTCTATAGCAATCAGCCCCAGCATTTT.

The V and J genes are TRBV7-2 and TRBJ1-3; tentatively, D is TRBD1 (5 bases). The CDR3 runs 17 residues. Germline V CDR1 and CDR2: SGHTA, FQGNSA. V was cut by 0 bases and J by 2 bases, with 14 bases left in between. The CDR3 DNA reads TGTGCCAGCAGCTTAGCAGGGGCGCCAGGGACTGGAAACACCATATATTTT. Protein sequence: CASSLAGAPGTGNTIYF. Complete variable domain (other parts from reference TRBV7-2 and TRBJ1-3): GAGVSQSPSNKVTEKGKDVELRCDPISGHTALYWYRQSLGQGLEFLIYFQGNSAPDKSGLPSDRFSAERTGGSVSTLTIQRTQQEDSAVYLCASSLAGAPGTGNTIYFGEGSWLTVV.

V usage is TRBV30 and J usage is TRBJ2-7, with 11 positions matching TRBD1. The V and J ends lost 4 bases and 3 bases, in that order; junction bases with no gene match: 5. The germline gives CDR1 GTSNPN, CDR2 SVGIG (reference sequence). The CDR3 length is 14 residues. CDR3 protein: CAWNPGQGGYEQYF. CDR3 coding DNA: TGTGCCTGGAACCCGGGACAGGGGGGCTACGAGCAGTACTTC.

CDR3: CASSSTGEAFF. The DNA of the CDR3 is TGTGCCAGCAGCTCGACAGGGGAAGCTTTCTTT. The chain recombines TRBV13 with TRBJ1-1, with 7 positions matching TRBD1. The CDR3 length is 11 residues. The V and J ends lost 4 bases and 8 bases, in that order; junction bases with no gene match: 1. The germline V gene has CDR1 PRHDT and CDR2 FYEKMQ (reference sequence).

The chain recombines TRBV30 with TRBJ1-2; 8 bases are shared with TRBD1. Germline V gives CDR1 GTSNPN, CDR2 SVGIG (reference sequence). The CDR3 extends over 13 amino acids. The J segment lost 7 bases and the V segment lost 7 bases, leaving 11 bases of the junction unmatched. CDR3 nucleotide sequence: TGTGCCTCGGGGGGGCAGGGGGCCCGTGGCTACACCTTC. Translating gives CASGGQGARGYTF. The variable domain in full, with the rest retrieved from reference TRBV30 and TRBJ1-2, is SQTIHQWPATLVQPVGSPLSLECTVEGTSNPNLYWYRQAAGRGLQLLFYSVGIGQISSEVPQNLSASRPQDRQFILSSKKLLLSDSGFYLCASGGQGARGYTFGSGTRLTVV.

This clone has a single count. The chain couples TRBV9 to TRBJ2-2, with 9 bases aligning to TRBD2. With 6 bases clipped from V and 1 base from J, the junction kept 7 bases outside the gene matches. Per germline, CDR1 SGDLS and CDR2 YYNGEE. There are 16 residues in the CDR3. CDR3 loop: CASTLAGSWNTGELFF. The DNA of the CDR3 is TGTGCCAGCACGCTAGCGGGAAGTTGGAACACCGGGGAGCTGTTTTTT.

On this clone itself: The junction departs from the called germline gene at one end, perhaps through a read error. The genes are TRBV19 and TRBJ2-2; 16 bases are a match to TRBD2. This CDR3 is 18 amino acids long. The germline CDR1 and CDR2 sequences are LNHDA and SQIVND (reference sequence). CDR3 DNA sequence: TGTGCCAGTAGCATAGGGACTAGCGGGAGGGCCAGGACCGGGGAGCTGTTTTTT. Residues: CASSIGTSGRARTGELFF.

J is TRBJ2-2 and V is TRBV2, with TRBD1 as a possible D gene (6 bases). Germline assignment: CDR1 SNHLY and CDR2 FYNNEI. The CDR3 contains 14 residues. Trimming pared 4 bases from V and 6 bases from J, leaving 12 bases between. The CDR3 DNA follows: TGTGCCAGCAGTGGGACAGTGGTGTCCGGGGAGCTGTTTTTT. Translation gives CASSGTVVSGELFF.

This clone was found once. The rearrangement links TRBV6-5 to TRBJ1-1, with TRBD1 identical over 8 bases. Losses at the gene ends were 0 bases for V and 4 bases for J; bases not matched to a gene: 1. The germline gives CDR1 MNHEY, CDR2 SVGAGI. The CDR3 loop spans 14 amino acids. The CDR3 nucleotides are TGTGCCAGCAGTTACTCACAGGGGGGCACTGAAGCTTTCTTT. This translates into CASSYSQGGTEAFF.

V gene TRBV7-9 combines with J gene TRBJ2-3, with TRBD2 identical over 8 bases. The V gene's germline CDR1 is SEHNR and CDR2 FQNEAQ (reference sequence). This CDR3 spans 17 amino acids. V lost 4 bases, J lost 5 bases, and 14 bases stayed unmatched. The CDR3 DNA reads as TGTGCCAGCAGCTCCCCTAAGGGGCGGGAGGCGGGAGATACGCAGTATTTT. It translates to CASSSPKGREAGDTQYF.

This sequence joins TRBV2 and TRBJ2-6, with D perhaps matching TRBD1 (6 bases). Germline values: CDR1 SNHLY, CDR2 FYNNEI. V lost 5 bases, J lost 2 bases, and 13 bases lay in between. The CDR3 spans 16 residues. CDR3 protein: CASSSDRSPGANVLTF. CDR3 DNA sequence: TGTGCCAGCAGTTCCGACAGGTCGCCTGGGGCCAACGTCCTGACTTTC.

This chain joins TRBV28 and TRBJ2-2; D is possibly TRBD1 (6 bases). This CDR3 has 14 residues. Looked up from germline, CDR1 is MDHEN and CDR2 is SYDVKM. The ends were cut back, 8 bases at V and 6 bases at J, with 16 bases in the middle. Written as DNA, the CDR3 is TGTGCCAGCGGATTACCAGGGGATTCCGGGGAGCTGTTTTTT. Protein sequence: CASGLPGDSGELFF.

This chain uses TRBV28 with TRBJ2-5; TRBD1 might be the D (6 bases). Trimming removed 4 bases at V and 6 bases at J, with 18 bases between. The germline V gene has CDR1 MDHEN and CDR2 SYDVKM. This CDR3 comprises 15 residues. CDR3 DNA sequence: TGTGCCAGCAGTTCTAACAGGGCGGTTGACAAGACCCAGTACTTC. This encodes CASSSNRAVDKTQYF.

This clone was detected a few times. The CDR3 DNA sequence: TGTGCCAGCAGCCAAGATGTAGCGGGACGATACACAGATACGCAGTATTTT. Its translation: CASSQDVAGRYTDTQYF. The chain links TRBV4-2 to TRBJ2-3; TRBD2 agrees at 8 bases. The CDR3 runs to 17 residues. After removal of 0 bases from V and 2 bases from J, the junction contained 7 bases not matched to a gene. Germline V gene data show CDR1 as LGHNA and CDR2 as YNFKEQ.

V usage is TRBV19 and J usage is TRBJ1-3; 8 bases agree with TRBD1. J gave up 4 bases and V 3 bases, and 11 bases lay outside the gene matches. The germline CDR1 and CDR2 sequences are LNHDA and SQIVND (reference sequence). This CDR3 spans 17 amino acids. CDR3 bases: TGTGCCAGTAGTATCTCGGCTGCAGGGGGCGGAGGAAACACCATATATTTT. Its translation: CASSISAAGGGGNTIYF.

V usage is TRBV4-3 and J usage is TRBJ2-7, with 7 bases that match TRBD2. The CDR3 spans 13 residues. V was clipped by 4 bases and J by 7 bases; unmatched bases: 7. Germline CDR1 is LGHNA and CDR2 is YSLEER. Written as DNA, the CDR3 is TGCGCCAGCAGCCTTGGGACTACGGGTGAGCAGTACTTC. It is translated as CASSLGTTGEQYF.

The chain couples TRBV7-9 to TRBJ1-4; weak D call: TRBD1 (5 bases). This CDR3 has 12 residues. V shed 5 bases and J shed 6 bases, with 7 bases lying between them. The V gene's germline CDR1 is SEHNR and CDR2 FQNEAQ (reference sequence). The chain's CDR3 is CASSRGDEKLFF. For the CDR3, the DNA is TGTGCCAGCAGCCGGGGGGATGAAAAACTGTTTTTT.

Only a few counts were recorded for this clone. The chain recombines TRBV9 with TRBJ2-2; D remains unclear. The germline V and J ends were trimmed by 4 bases and 3 bases, with 4 bases remaining between them. The CDR3 is 12 residues long. Germline V gene data show CDR1 as SGDLS and CDR2 as YYNGEE. CDR3 coding DNA: TGTGCCAGCAGCCCTCACACCGGGGAGCTGTTTTTT. This encodes CASSPHTGELFF.

V gene TRBV29-1 combines with J gene TRBJ1-1, with D unclear. Germline-derived CDR1 and CDR2 are SQVTM and ANQGSEA. V was trimmed by 2 bases and J by 7 bases, leaving 11 bases between them. This CDR3 comprises 12 residues. CDR3 DNA sequence: TGCAGCGTTGAATATCGTGTCAGTGAAGCTTTCTTT. Translation gives CSVEYRVSEAFF.

The rearrangement uses TRBV6-2 or TRBV6-3 and TRBJ2-7, with 9 bases aligning to TRBD2. V lost 1 base, J lost 3 bases, and 10 bases stayed unmatched. CDR1 and CDR2 from the germline V gene are MNHEY and SVGEGT. This CDR3 is built from 17 residues. The CDR3 DNA reads TGTGCCAGCAGTTACTATCTACCGACTAGCGGTTACTACGAGCAGTACTTC. Protein: CASSYYLPTSGYYEQYF.

The genes are TRBV2 and TRBJ1-4; maybe TRBD1 (6 bases). The V end lost 3 bases, the J end lost 5 bases, and 13 bases lay between the germline ends. The V gene's germline CDR1 is SNHLY and CDR2 FYNNEI. The CDR3 is 15 amino acids. CDR3 in amino acids: CASSDVTGWNEKLFF. In DNA form, the CDR3 reads TGTGCCAGCAGTGACGTAACAGGGTGGAATGAAAAACTGTTTTTT. Based on the CDR3 plus reference TRBV2 and TRBJ1-4, the full variable domain is EPEVTQTPSHQVTQMGQEVILRCVPISNHLYFYWYRQILGQKVEFLVSFYNNEISEKSEIFDDQFSVERPDGSNFTLKIRSTKLEDSAMYFCASSDVTGWNEKLFFGSGTQLSVL.

This clone has only one observation. CDR3 residues: CASSFTGSSSYNSPLHF. The CDR3 DNA sequence: TGTGCCAGCAGTTTTACAGGGTCTAGCTCCTATAATTCACCCCTCCACTTT. The chain uses TRBV27 and TRBJ1-6; the D gene is possibly TRBD1 (6 bases). The CDR3 sequence is 17 residues long. Germline-derived CDR1 and CDR2 are MNHEY and SMNVEV (reference sequence). With 3 bases removed from V and 0 bases from J, the gap between germline ends came to 12 bases.

The chain carries TRBV6-6 and TRBJ2-7; D call uncertain. Per germline, CDR1 MNHNY and CDR2 SVGAGI (reference sequence). The CDR3 runs 14 residues. V lost 0 bases and J lost 6, with 12 bases in between. CDR3 residues: CASSYSLSSGEQYF. The DNA for the CDR3 is TGTGCCAGCAGTTACTCACTATCCTCGGGCGAGCAGTACTTC.

This clone showed up just once. The chain couples TRBV2 to TRBJ2-1, with 7 bases fitting TRBD1. This CDR3 has 15 residues. Germline CDR1 is SNHLY and CDR2 is FYNNEI. J lost 12 bases, V lost 7 bases, and 18 bases had no gene match. CDR3 in DNA: TGTGCCAGCACCATCGGGCAGGGGGTCGGACCGGGGCAGTTCTTC. It yields the protein CASTIGQGVGPGQFF.

A word on this clone: At one end, the junction sequence differs from germline, possibly due to a read error. The chain joins TRBV7-3 to TRBJ2-3, with 9 bases lining up with TRBD2. From germline, CDR1 is SGHTA and CDR2 FQGTGA. The CDR3 spans 15 residues. The CDR3 reads CASSLTLAGRDTQYF. The CDR3 DNA reads TGTGCCAGCAGTTTAACCCTAGCGGGAAGAGATACGCAGTATTTT.

The rearrangement joins TRBV11-2 to TRBJ2-3; 7 bases line up with TRBD1. Germline CDR1 is SGHAT and CDR2 is FQNNGV. Losses at the gene ends were 4 bases for V and 6 bases for J; bases not matched to a gene: 1. The CDR3 runs 12 residues. The CDR3 reads CASSYRGDTQYF. CDR3 bases: TGTGCCAGCAGCTACAGGGGTGATACGCAGTATTTT.

The chain employs TRBV5-4 and TRBJ2-3; maybe TRBD2 (6 bases). V was pared by 2 bases and J by 4 bases, with 17 bases between. Germline V gene sequence: CDR1 SGHNT, CDR2 YYREEE (reference sequence). The CDR3 runs 16 residues. The CDR3 protein is CASSLDGSGGADTQYF. The DNA for the CDR3 is TGTGCCAGCAGCTTAGACGGGAGCGGTGGCGCAGATACGCAGTATTTT.

The CDR3 sequence is CASRATVLNSPLHF. Written as DNA, the CDR3 is TGTGCCAGCAGAGCGACCGTGCTGAATTCACCCCTCCACTTT. The V call is TRBV2, the J call TRBJ1-6; the D is unclear. The CDR3 length is 14 residues. Per germline, CDR1 SNHLY and CDR2 FYNNEI. Trimming shortened V by 6 bases and J by 7 bases, and 13 bases separated the two germline ends.